The 4 T cell receptor beta chains below come from one sample, sequenced in a study of response to subunit inactivated influenza vaccine. TCRdb redid the calling of the RT-PCR reads with MiXCR, one entry per CDR3 protein. The sample contains 450,000 to 600,000 distinct CDR3 sequences, about 15% of which appear only once. Here the sequenced sample was CD4+ T cells sorted from PBMCs, taken less than 30 months after vaccination. These receptors all come from a man aged 45 to 70 who received an inactivated influenza vaccine.

This chain joins TRBV6-5 and TRBJ2-7; possible D gene TRBD1, 6 bases. Germline V CDR1 and CDR2: MNHEY, SVGAGI. Deletions cut 4 bases from V and 3 bases from J, with 19 bases between. The CDR3 has 16 amino acids. CDR3 in DNA: TGTGCCAGCAGTTCCCGCAGGGGTAAATCCCTCTACGAGCAGTACTTC. This codes for CASSSRRGKSLYEQYF.

The V gene is TRBV4-2, the J gene TRBJ2-1; D is possibly TRBD1 (6 bases). Germline V CDR1 and CDR2: LGHNA, YNFKEQ. The CDR3 totals 16 residues. V lost 0 bases, J lost 7 bases, and 16 bases lay in between. CDR3 residues: CASSQDQLGAWNEQFF. The CDR3 DNA reads as TGTGCCAGCAGCCAAGATCAATTGGGGGCCTGGAATGAGCAGTTCTTC.

The chain employs TRBV6-5 and TRBJ2-7; TRBD1 matches 8 bases. V trimming: 2 bases; J trimming: 2 bases; junction bases outside the gene matches: 5. From germline, CDR1 is MNHEY and CDR2 SVGAGI. This CDR3 contains 15 residues. CDR3 DNA: TGTGCCAGCAGTTACGTCCAGGGGGCGACCTACGAGCAGTACTTC. It specifies CASSYVQGATYEQYF.

The chain is built from TRBV20-1 and TRBJ2-1; the D gene could be TRBD1 or TRBD2 (5 bases each). The V gene's germline CDR1 is DFQATT and CDR2 SNEGSKA (reference sequence). Trimming shortened V by 4 bases and J by 6 bases, and 13 bases separated the two germline ends. The CDR3 loop spans 13 amino acids. CDR3: CSAMRGTSNEQFF. CDR3 sequence (DNA): TGCAGTGCTATGCGTGGGACGAGCAATGAGCAGTTCTTC.